This T cell receptor beta chain was observed in a study of immune evolution from preneoplasia to lung adenocarcinoma. There are a few counts of this clone. After removal of 0 bases from V and 5 bases from J, the junction contained 4 bases not matched to a gene. Per germline, CDR1 SGHTS and CDR2 YDEGEE. CDR3 length: 17 amino acids. Profiling relied on immunoSEQ multiplex PCR, and the TCRdb table lists in-frame clones only, not all of them. The profile shows about 10,000 clones, 65% to 80% of them singletons. This TCR derives from a person between 55 and 70 years old with lung adenocarcinoma. Some clones in this sample may be carry-over from other donors' samples. The rearrangement joins TRBV5-8 to TRBJ2-1; 14 positions match TRBD2. The sample consisted of FFPE normal lung tissue adjacent to the tumor. The CDR3 sequence is CASSLGRLAGGDNEQFF. CDR3 nucleotides: TGTGCCAGCAGCTTGGGAAGACTAGCGGGAGGGGACAATGAGCAGTTCTTC.